This entry is about one T cell receptor beta chain. Living in 25 or so US areas, the participants were between roughly 18 and 89 years of age. This entry belongs to a study of blood T cell repertoires in COVID-19. Original handling: It was from reference gene primer amplification that nucleated cell counts were estimated. Here immunoSEQ multiplex PCR was the method, and the copy in TCRdb shows in-frame clones only, minus some. V and J calls and clone size are given by that table; D and trimming were obtained from the DNA. The sample yields under 300,000 clones, about 80% seen once. The TCR was taken from a man aged 35-49 years who had recovered from COVID-19. The sequencing input was PBMCs or T cells enriched from blood (not recorded which).

The DNA of the CDR3 is TGTGCCTGGAGACGGACAGGGGGCACAGATACGCAGTATTTT. Encoded protein: CAWRRTGGTDTQYF. The chain is built from TRBV30 and TRBJ2-3, with TRBD1 identical over 9 bases. After removal of 3 bases from V and 1 base from J, the junction contained 2 bases not matched to a gene. This CDR3 comprises 14 residues. The germline V gene has CDR1 GTSNPN and CDR2 SVGIG (reference sequence).